This is a list of T cell receptor beta chains from one sample in a study of T cell responses to AZD1222 COVID-19 vaccine. Profiling relied on immunoSEQ multiplex PCR, and the TCRdb table lists in-frame clones only, not all of them. The sample has fewer than 150,000 clones, more than 85% seen once. This sample comprised peripheral blood, obtained on day 0 of AZD1222 vaccination. These receptors came from an adult in good health. Both conserved end residues are part of each CDR3. A D gene is named only where the DNA matches it firmly. A row's size may be missing; if present it is once, few, many or a size class.

TRBJ1-1 | TRBV4-1 | NA | NA | TGCGCCAGCAGCCAGGGCCGGGAGGGGAACACTGAAGCTTTCTTT | CASSQGREGNTEAFF
TRBJ1-1 | TRBV7-9 | NA | NA | TGTGCCAGCAACACCCAGGGGATCACTGAAGCTTTCTTT | CASNTQGITEAFF
TRBJ2-5 | TRBV2 | NA | TRBD2 | TGTGCCAGCAGGGCACTTGGGGCTAGCGGGAATCAAGAGACCCAGTACTTC | CASRALGASGNQETQYF
TRBJ1-3 | TRBV7-8 | NA | NA | TGTGCCAGCAGCTGGGGGACCCCTAGTCCCGGAAACACCATATATTTT | CASSWGTPSPGNTIYF
TRBJ2-3 | TRBV18 | NA | TRBD1 | TGTGCCAGCTCACGGACAGGGGGCACAGATACGCAGTATTTT | CASSRTGGTDTQYF
TRBJ1-2 | TRBV15 | once | TRBD1 | TGTGCCACCAGCAGAGAACTACAGGGGGTGGGATACACCTTC | CATSRELQGVGYTF
TRBJ1-2 | TRBV6-6 | once | NA | TGTGCCAGCAGACCGGGAGGGGGGAATGGCTACACCTTC | CASRPGGGNGYTF
TRBJ2-1 | TRBV7-7 | NA | TRBD2 | TGTGCCAGCAGCTCGGGACTAGCGGGGGGCTACAATGAGCAGTTCTTC | CASSSGLAGGYNEQFF
TRBJ1-2 | TRBV6-5 | NA | NA | TGTGCCAGCAGTTACCGGGGTCACGGCTACACCTTC | CASSYRGHGYTF
TRBJ1-5 | TRBV18 | NA | NA | TGTGCCAGCTCACAGGATGCCGATCAGCCCCAGCATTTT | CASSQDADQPQHF
TRBJ2-7 | TRBV21-1 | NA | NA | TGTGCCAGCAGCCAGACAGGGGTCTACGAGCAGTACTTC | CASSQTGVYEQYF
TRBJ1-5 | TRBV19 | NA | NA | TGTGCCAGTAGTTCCGGGCCCCTCCTTAGTCAGCCCCAGCATTTT | CASSSGPLLSQPQHF
TRBJ1-6 | TRBV3-1/TRBV3-2 | NA | NA | TGTGCCAGCAGCCAAGAGGTGGCAGGGCGGAATTCACCCCTCCACTTT | CASSQEVAGRNSPLHF
TRBJ1-5 | TRBV4-1 | NA | NA | TGCGCCAGCAGCCAAGTGGTCAATCAGCCCCAGCATTTT | CASSQVVNQPQHF
TRBJ1-1 | TRBV3-1/TRBV3-2 | NA | NA | TGTGCCAGCAGCCAAGGGACCCCTGAAGCTTTCTTT | CASSQGTPEAFF
TRBJ1-1 | TRBV6-5 | NA | NA | TGTGCCAGCAGTCGAACGAACACTGAAGCTTTCTTT | CASSRTNTEAFF
TRBJ2-1 | TRBV27 | NA | NA | TGTGCCAGCCACTCCTACAATGAGCAGTTCTTC | CASHSYNEQFF
TRBJ1-1 | TRBV5-1 | NA | TRBD1 | TGCGCCAGCAGCTACGGACAGGGCGCTGAAGCTTTCTTT | CASSYGQGAEAFF
TRBJ1-2 | TRBV6-5 | NA | TRBD1 | TGTGCCAGCAGTCCCTGGACAGGGGCATACACCTTC | CASSPWTGAYTF
TRBJ1-1 | TRBV4-1 | NA | TRBD1 | TGCGCCAGCAGCCAAGAAGGGTGGGGACAGCAGAACACTGAAGCTTTCTTT | CASSQEGWGQQNTEAFF
TRBJ1-1 | TRBV19 | NA | NA | TGTGCCAGTAGCCGAAAACGAGGGATTGATTTAGGAGCTTTCTTT | CASSRKRGIDLGAFF
TRBJ1-1 | TRBV11-2 | NA | TRBD1 | TGTGCCAGCAGCCACGGACAGGGTAGCACTGAAGCTTTCTTT | CASSHGQGSTEAFF
TRBJ2-7 | TRBV5-6 | few | NA | TGTGCCAGCAGCTTGGGGGGGTTCGAGCAGTACTTC | CASSLGGFEQYF
TRBJ2-1 | TRBV5-6 | NA | TRBD1 | TGTGCCAGCAGCCACGGGTGGGACAGACACAATGAGCAGTTCTTC | CASSHGWDRHNEQFF
TRBJ2-6 | TRBV3-1/TRBV3-2 | NA | NA | TGTGCCAGCAGCCGGGGGCCCTCTGGGGCCAACGTCCTGACTTTC | CASSRGPSGANVLTF
TRBJ1-2 | TRBV6-5 | medium-sized | NA | TGTGCCAGCAGTTACTCTAGAGGAGCTAACTATGGCTACACCTTC | CASSYSRGANYGYTF
TRBJ1-1 | TRBV30 | NA | NA | TGTGCCTGGAGTGTACAGGGAAACACTGAAGCTTTCTTT | CAWSVQGNTEAFF
TRBJ1-2 | TRBV23-1 | NA | TRBD1 | TGCGCCAGCAGTCTAAGCGGCAGGGGGCTAGGCTATGGCTACACCTTC | CASSLSGRGLGYGYTF
TRBJ1-1 | TRBV6-5 | NA | TRBD1 | TGTGCCAGCAGGCGACAGGGAGGCCAGAACACTGAAGCTTTCTTT | CASRRQGGQNTEAFF
TRBJ1-4 | TRBV6-1 | NA | NA | TGTGCCAGCAGTGAAGCGCCATCAACTAATGAAAAACTGTTTTTT | CASSEAPSTNEKLFF
TRBJ1-2 | TRBV6-6 | once | TRBD1 | TGTGCCAGCAGGCTGGGACAGGTTAATGGCTACACCTTC | CASRLGQVNGYTF
TRBJ1-4 | TRBV4-1 | once | NA | TGCGCCAGCAGCCAAAGTCGACAGGCGATTAATGAAAAACTGTTTTTT | CASSQSRQAINEKLFF
TRBJ1-1 | TRBV9 | NA | NA | TGTGCCAGCAGCAAGGGGGGAACTGAAGCTTTCTTT | CASSKGGTEAFF
TRBJ2-7 | TRBV11-2 | NA | TRBD2 | TGTGCCAGCAGCTTAGCTACTAGCGAAGAGCAGTACTTC | CASSLATSEEQYF
TRBJ1-1 | TRBV12-5 | few | NA | TGTGCTAGTGGTTTGGTACGGTCGACCACAAACACTGAAGCTTTCTTT | CASGLVRSTTNTEAFF
TRBJ1-5 | TRBV20-1 | NA | NA | TGCAGTGCTCCGGTTTATAACACCCAGCATTTT | CSAPVYNTQHF
TRBJ1-4 | TRBV19 | NA | TRBD1 | TGTGCCAGTAGCAGGGGGGATGGGAATGAAAAACTGTTTTTT | CASSRGDGNEKLFF
TRBJ1-2 | TRBV4-1 | NA | NA | TGCGCCAGCAGCCAAACCGGAATCTATGGCTACACCTTC | CASSQTGIYGYTF
TRBJ2-1 | TRBV14 | NA | TRBD2 | TGTGCCAGCAGCCAAGTCGGGCCCGGGAGGGACAATGAGCAGTTCTTC | CASSQVGPGRDNEQFF
TRBJ1-5 | TRBV4-2 | NA | NA | TGTGCCAGCAGCCAAGAGGCCAGGGTCAGGCAGCCCCAGCATTTT | CASSQEARVRQPQHF
TRBJ1-1 | TRBV30 | NA | NA | TGTGCCTGGAGTAACGGGCCATGGGAAGCTTTCTTT | CAWSNGPWEAFF
TRBJ1-3 | TRBV6-5 | NA | NA | TGTGCCAGCGATGGCGGAAACTCTGGAAACACCATATATTTT | CASDGGNSGNTIYF
TRBJ1-3 | TRBV11-2 | NA | NA | TGTGCCAGCAGCTTAGCTGGGCGGGGAAACACCATATATTTT | CASSLAGRGNTIYF
TRBJ1-1 | TRBV7-9 | NA | NA | TGTGCCAGCAGCCCCCCGGGACACCCGAACACTGAAGCTTTCTTT | CASSPPGHPNTEAFF
TRBJ1-5 | TRBV3-1/TRBV3-2 | NA | TRBD1 | TGTGCCAGCAGCCCCCGACAGGGGGCGAATCAGCCCCAGCATTTT | CASSPRQGANQPQHF
TRBJ2-3 | TRBV5-1 | NA | NA | TGCGCCAGCAGCTCGGAGGGGTTTTTCGGCACAGATACGCAGTATTTT | CASSSEGFFGTDTQYF
TRBJ1-2 | TRBV30 | NA | TRBD1 | TGTGCCTGGAGTGGAACAGGGGGGGACTATGGCTACACCTTC | CAWSGTGGDYGYTF
TRBJ2-5 | TRBV9 | NA | NA | TGTGCCAGCAGCGTAGGTGGCAGGGGAGAGACCCAGTACTTC | CASSVGGRGETQYF
TRBJ2-1 | TRBV7-6 | NA | NA | TGTGCGAGCGCATTGTCCTACAATGAGCAGTTCTTC | CASALSYNEQFF
TRBJ1-1 | TRBV6-1 | NA | NA | TGTGCCAGCAGTGAAGTTCCAGGGTACACTGAAGCTTTCTTT | CASSEVPGYTEAFF
TRBJ1-1 | TRBV28 | NA | NA | TGTGCCAGCAGGGAGAACACTGAAGCTTTCTTT | CASRENTEAFF